The rows below give T cell receptor beta chains drawn from one sample of a study of T cell repertoires in cytomegalovirus infection. These TCRs' antigens remain unknown. TCRdb reprocessed the reads with MiXCR, giving one entry per CDR3 protein. Of approximately 340,000 distinct CDR3 sequences detected, about 29% appear once; the ten largest clones hold 20%. The material sequenced was cultured PBMCs, taken from culture after CMV antigen stimulation. These TCRs come from a human donor in good health (CMV status not recorded). Some clones in this sample may be carry-over from other donors' samples. The conserved cysteine and the conserved F or W are not part of the CDR3 here.

>TRBJ1-3|TRBV7-9
ASSLSGGHGNTIY
>TRBJ2-3|TRBV23-1
ASSQSRTDPSASTDTQY
>TRBJ2-5|TRBV2
ASTVTSGSGRETQY
>TRBJ2-2|TRBV19
ASKTSPNTGELF
>TRBJ1-1|TRBV5-6
ASSLKPGTEAF
>TRBJ1-5|TRBV7-2
ASSLAAGSNQPQH
>TRBJ2-3|TRBV28
ASSLQGGADTQY
>TRBJ1-3|TRBV2
ASSEDWSTGNTIY
>TRBJ1-5|TRBV7-9
ASSRALDSNQPQH
>TRBJ1-5|TRBV5-1
ASSLEGSNQPQH
>TRBJ2-5|TRBV5-6
ASSFRGQGAWETQY
>TRBJ1-1|TRBV6-1
ASSEATQGDTEAF
>TRBJ1-2|TRBV28
ASIIPGQADLGGYT
>TRBJ2-1|TRBV7-3
ASSPGGGTSLF
>TRBJ2-1|TRBV7-2
ASSPSYYNEQF
>TRBJ1-1|TRBV3-1
ASSQGMEAEAF
>TRBJ2-1|TRBV5-6
ASSLEWGAGVDNEQF
>TRBJ2-5|TRBV7-9
ASSLGAGLGGETQY
>TRBJ2-7|TRBV7-9
ASSLSSGLLTYEQY
>TRBJ2-3|TRBV2
ASTPSAGGPDTQY
>TRBJ2-7|TRBV29-1
SATPPGPYEQY
>TRBJ2-2|TRBV7-9
ASKISGRNTGELF